This T cell receptor beta chain came from a study of identical twins. This CDR3 contains 11 residues. The germline CDR1 and CDR2 sequences are LGHNT and FRNRAP. V was clipped by 6 bases and J by 7 bases, with 7 bases between them. In TCRdb, the 5' RACE reads were re-called with MiXCR into one record per CDR3 protein. Here the sample spans just over 500,000 distinct CDR3 sequences, roughly 21% being singletons. A word on this clonotype: No antigen is known for it.

The study's findings and limits: Models came in too low on out-of-frame TCR alpha sharing in monozygotic twins.

This same sample was also part of a study on T cells expressing NK-cell markers. Turning to that study: Only alpha-beta TCR T cells were sorted in several experiments, using an anti-gamma-delta TCR antibody.

The V call is TRBV12-5, the J call TRBJ2-1; TRBD2 is a possible D gene (5 bases). The sample was CD4+ T cells sorted from blood. This receptor was taken from a woman aged 18-29 years in good health. DNA of the CDR3: TGTGCTAGTGGCCGGGAAAATGAGCAGTTCTTC. Amino acids: CASGRENEQFF.